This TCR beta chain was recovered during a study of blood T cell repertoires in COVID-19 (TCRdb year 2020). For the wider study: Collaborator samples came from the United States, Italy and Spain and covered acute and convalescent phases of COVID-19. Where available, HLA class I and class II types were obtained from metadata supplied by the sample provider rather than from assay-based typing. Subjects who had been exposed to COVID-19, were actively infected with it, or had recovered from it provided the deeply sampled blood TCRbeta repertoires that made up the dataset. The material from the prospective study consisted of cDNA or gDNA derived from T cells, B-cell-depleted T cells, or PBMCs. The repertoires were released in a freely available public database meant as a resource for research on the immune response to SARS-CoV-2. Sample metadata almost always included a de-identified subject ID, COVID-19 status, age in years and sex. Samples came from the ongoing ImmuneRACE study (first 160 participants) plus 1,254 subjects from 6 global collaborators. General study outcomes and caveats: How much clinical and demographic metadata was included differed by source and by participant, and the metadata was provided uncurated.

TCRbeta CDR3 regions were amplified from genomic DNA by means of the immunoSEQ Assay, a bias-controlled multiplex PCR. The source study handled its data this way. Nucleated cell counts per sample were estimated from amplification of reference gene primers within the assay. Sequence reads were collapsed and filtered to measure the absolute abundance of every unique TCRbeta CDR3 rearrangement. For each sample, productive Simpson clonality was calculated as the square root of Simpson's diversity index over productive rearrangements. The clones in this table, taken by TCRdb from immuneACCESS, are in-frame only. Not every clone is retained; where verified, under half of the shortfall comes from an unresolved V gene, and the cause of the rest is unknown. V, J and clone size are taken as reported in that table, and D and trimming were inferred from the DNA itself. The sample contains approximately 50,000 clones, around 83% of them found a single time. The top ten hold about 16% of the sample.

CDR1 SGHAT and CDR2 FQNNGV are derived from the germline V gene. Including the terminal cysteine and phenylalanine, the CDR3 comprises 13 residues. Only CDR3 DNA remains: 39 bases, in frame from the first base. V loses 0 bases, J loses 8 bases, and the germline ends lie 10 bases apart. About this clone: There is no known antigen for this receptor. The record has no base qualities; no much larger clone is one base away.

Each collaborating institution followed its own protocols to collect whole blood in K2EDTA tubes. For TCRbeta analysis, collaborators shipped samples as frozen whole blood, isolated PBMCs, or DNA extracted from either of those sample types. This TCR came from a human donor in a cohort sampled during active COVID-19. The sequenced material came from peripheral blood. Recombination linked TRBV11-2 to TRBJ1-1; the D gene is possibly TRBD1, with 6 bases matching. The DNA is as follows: TGTGCCAGCAGCTTAGATAACAGGGCCGAAGCTTTCTTT. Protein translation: CASSLDNRAEAFF.